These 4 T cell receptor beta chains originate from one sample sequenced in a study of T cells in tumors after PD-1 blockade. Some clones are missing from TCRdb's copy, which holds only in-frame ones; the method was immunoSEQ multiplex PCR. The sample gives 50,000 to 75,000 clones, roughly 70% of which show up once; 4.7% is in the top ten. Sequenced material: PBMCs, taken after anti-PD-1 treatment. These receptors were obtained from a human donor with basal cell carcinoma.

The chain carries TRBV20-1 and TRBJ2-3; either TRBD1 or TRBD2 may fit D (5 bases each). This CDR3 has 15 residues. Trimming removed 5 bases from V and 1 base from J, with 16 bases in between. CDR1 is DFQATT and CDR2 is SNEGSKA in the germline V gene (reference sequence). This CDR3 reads CSAGGTPRGTDTQYF. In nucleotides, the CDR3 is TGCAGTGCTGGTGGGACCCCTCGAGGCACAGATACGCAGTATTTT.

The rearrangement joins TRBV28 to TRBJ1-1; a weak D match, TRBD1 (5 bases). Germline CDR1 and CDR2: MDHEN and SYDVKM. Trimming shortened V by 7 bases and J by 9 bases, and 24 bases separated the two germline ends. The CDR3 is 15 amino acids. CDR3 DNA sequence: TGTGCCAGCAAAATGCCCCTTTCCGGGACCGGGAAAGCTTTCTTT. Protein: CASKMPLSGTGKAFF. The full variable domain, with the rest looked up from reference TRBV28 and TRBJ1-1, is DVKVTQSSRYLVKRTGEKVFLECVQDMDHENMFWYRQDPGLGLRLIYFSYDVKMKEKGDIPEGYSVSREKKERFSLILESASTNQTSMYLCASKMPLSGTGKAFFGQGTRLTVV.

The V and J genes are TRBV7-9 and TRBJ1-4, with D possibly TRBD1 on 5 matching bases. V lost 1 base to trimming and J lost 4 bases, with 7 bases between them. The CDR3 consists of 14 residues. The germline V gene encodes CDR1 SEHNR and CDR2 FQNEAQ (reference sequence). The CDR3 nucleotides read TGTGCCAGCAGCTTAGGACAGCTTAATGAAAAACTGTTTTTT. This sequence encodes CASSLGQLNEKLFF.

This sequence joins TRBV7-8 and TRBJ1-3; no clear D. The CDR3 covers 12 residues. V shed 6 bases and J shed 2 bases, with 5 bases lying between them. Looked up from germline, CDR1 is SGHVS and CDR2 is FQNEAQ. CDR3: CASRWTGNTIYF. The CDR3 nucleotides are TGTGCCAGCAGGTGGACTGGAAACACCATATATTTT.